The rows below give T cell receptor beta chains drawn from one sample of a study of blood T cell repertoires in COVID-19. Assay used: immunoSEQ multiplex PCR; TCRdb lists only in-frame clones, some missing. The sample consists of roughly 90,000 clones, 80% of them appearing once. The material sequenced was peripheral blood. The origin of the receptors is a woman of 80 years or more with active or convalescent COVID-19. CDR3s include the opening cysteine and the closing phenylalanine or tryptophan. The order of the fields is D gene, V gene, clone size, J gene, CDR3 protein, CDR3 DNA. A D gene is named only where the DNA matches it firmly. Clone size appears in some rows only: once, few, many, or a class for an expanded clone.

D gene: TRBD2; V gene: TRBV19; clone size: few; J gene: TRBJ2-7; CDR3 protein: CASSIVLAGVEQYF; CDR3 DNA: TGTGCCAGTAGTATCGTACTAGCGGGAGTCGAGCAGTACTTC
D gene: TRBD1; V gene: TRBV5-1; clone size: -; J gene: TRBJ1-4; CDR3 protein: CASRDRDTNEKLFF; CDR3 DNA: TGCGCCAGCAGAGACAGGGACACTAATGAAAAACTGTTTTTT
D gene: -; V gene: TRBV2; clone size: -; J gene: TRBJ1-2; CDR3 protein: CASADGGVDGYTF; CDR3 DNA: TGTGCCAGTGCCGATGGAGGCGTGGATGGCTACACCTTC
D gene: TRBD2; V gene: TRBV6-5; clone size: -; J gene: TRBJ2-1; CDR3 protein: CASSPTSGVYNEQFF; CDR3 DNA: TGTGCCAGCAGTCCGACTAGCGGAGTATACAATGAGCAGTTCTTC
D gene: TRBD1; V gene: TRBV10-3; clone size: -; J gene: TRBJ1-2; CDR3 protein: CAISPGTGGHETDYGYTF; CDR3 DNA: TGTGCCATCAGTCCCGGGACAGGGGGGCATGAAACGGACTATGGCTACACCTTC
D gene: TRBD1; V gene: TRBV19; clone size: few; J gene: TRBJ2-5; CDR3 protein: CASRDRGRGETQYF; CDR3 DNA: TGTGCCAGCCGGGACAGGGGGCGCGGGGAGACCCAGTACTTC
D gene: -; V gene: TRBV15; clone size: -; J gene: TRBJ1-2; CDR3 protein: CATSSPRGEPYGYTF; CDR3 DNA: TGTGCCACCAGCAGTCCCCGGGGAGAGCCCTATGGCTACACCTTC
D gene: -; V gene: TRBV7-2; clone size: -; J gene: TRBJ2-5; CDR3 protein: CASNFRETQYF; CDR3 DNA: TGTGCCAGCAACTTTAGAGAGACCCAGTACTTC
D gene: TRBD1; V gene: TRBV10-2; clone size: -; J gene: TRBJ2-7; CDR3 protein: CASSESIQGAYEQYF; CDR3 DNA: TGCGCCAGCAGTGAGTCGATACAGGGGGCCTACGAGCAGTACTTC
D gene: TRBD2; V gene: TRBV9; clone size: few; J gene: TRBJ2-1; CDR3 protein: CASSVAAGDENEQFF; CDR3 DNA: TGTGCCAGCAGCGTAGCTGCGGGAGATGAGAATGAGCAGTTCTTC
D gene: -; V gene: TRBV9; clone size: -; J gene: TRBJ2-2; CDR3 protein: CASSVADLNTGELFF; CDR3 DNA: TGTGCCAGCAGCGTTGCCGACTTGAACACCGGGGAGCTGTTTTTT
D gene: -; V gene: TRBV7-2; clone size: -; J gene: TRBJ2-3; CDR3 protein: CASSLARYRTDTQYF; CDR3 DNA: TGTGCCAGCAGCTTAGCGAGATACCGCACAGATACGCAGTATTTT
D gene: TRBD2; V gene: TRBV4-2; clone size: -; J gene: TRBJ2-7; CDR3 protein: CASSQDLAGVYEQYF; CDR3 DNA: TGTGCCAGCAGCCAAGATCTGGCGGGAGTCTACGAGCAGTACTTC
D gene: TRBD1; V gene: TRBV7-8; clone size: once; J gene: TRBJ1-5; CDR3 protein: CASSTRQGQPQHF; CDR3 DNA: TGTGCCAGCAGCACCCGACAGGGCCAGCCCCAGCATTTT
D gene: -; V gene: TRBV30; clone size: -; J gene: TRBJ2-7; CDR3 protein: CAWGRGTYEQYF; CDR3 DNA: TGTGCCTGGGGTAGGGGTACCTACGAGCAGTACTTC
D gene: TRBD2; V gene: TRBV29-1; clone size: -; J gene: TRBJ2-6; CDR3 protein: CSVEGGSSSGANVLTF; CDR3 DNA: TGCAGCGTTGAGGGCGGGAGTTCCAGTGGGGCCAACGTCCTGACTTTC
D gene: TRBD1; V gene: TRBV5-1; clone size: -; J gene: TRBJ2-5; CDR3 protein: CASSLGQGAETQYF; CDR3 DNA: TGCGCCAGCAGCCTTGGACAGGGGGCTGAGACCCAGTACTTC
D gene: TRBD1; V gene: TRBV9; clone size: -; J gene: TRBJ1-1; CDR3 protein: CASSVYRGEAFF; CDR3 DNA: TGTGCCAGCAGCGTTTACAGGGGTGAAGCTTTCTTT
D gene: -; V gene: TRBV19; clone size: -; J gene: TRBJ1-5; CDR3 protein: CAMEQGYSNQPQHF; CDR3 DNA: TGTGCCATGGAACAGGGTTATAGCAATCAGCCCCAGCATTTT
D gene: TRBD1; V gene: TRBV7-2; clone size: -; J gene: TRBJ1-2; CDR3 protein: CASSFPPGQGDYGYTF; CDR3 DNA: TGTGCCAGCAGCTTTCCCCCGGGACAGGGCGACTATGGCTACACCTTC
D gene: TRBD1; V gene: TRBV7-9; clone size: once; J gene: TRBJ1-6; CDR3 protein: CASRGGTGVSPLHF; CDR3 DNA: TGTGCCAGCAGGGGGGGGACAGGGGTCTCACCCCTCCACTTT
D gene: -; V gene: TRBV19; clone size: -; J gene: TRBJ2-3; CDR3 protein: CASSIEGVWDTQYF; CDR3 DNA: TGTGCCAGTAGTATTGAGGGGGTGTGGGATACGCAGTATTTT
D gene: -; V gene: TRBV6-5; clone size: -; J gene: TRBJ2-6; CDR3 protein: CASSSRLISGANVLTF; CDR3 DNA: TGTGCCAGCAGTTCTAGATTAATCTCTGGGGCCAACGTCCTGACTTTC
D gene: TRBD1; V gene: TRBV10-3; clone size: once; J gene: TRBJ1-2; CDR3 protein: CATATGAPYGYTF; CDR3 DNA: TGTGCCACCGCGACAGGGGCCCCCTATGGCTACACCTTC
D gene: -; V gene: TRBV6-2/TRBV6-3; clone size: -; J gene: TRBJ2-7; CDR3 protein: CASSYSDGSEQYF; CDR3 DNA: TGTGCCAGCAGTTACTCTGACGGGTCCGAGCAGTACTTC
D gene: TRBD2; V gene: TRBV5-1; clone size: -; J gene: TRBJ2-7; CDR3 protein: CASSWVATSGSYEQYF; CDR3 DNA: TGCGCCAGCAGCTGGGTTGCGACTAGCGGCTCCTACGAGCAGTACTTC
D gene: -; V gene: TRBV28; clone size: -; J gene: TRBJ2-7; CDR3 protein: CASSSQEGNYEQYF; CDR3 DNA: TGTGCCAGCAGTTCCCAGGAGGGGAATTACGAGCAGTACTTC
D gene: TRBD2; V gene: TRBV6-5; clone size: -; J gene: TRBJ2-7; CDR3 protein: CASSPSGRSYEQYF; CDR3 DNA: TGTGCCAGCAGTCCCAGCGGGAGGTCCTACGAGCAGTACTTC
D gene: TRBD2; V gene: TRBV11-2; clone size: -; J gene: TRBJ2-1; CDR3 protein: CASSLDSSGRGNEQFF; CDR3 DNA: TGTGCCAGCAGCTTAGACTCTAGCGGGAGGGGTAATGAGCAGTTCTTC
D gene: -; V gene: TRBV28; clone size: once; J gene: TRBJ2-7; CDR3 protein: CASSLAGPVYEQYF; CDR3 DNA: TGTGCCAGCAGTTTGGCGGGACCTGTCTACGAGCAGTACTTC
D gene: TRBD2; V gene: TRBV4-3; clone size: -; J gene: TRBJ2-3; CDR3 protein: CASSQTLALAGISTDTQYF; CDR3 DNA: TGCGCCAGCAGCCAAACGCTTGCCCTAGCGGGGATTAGCACAGATACGCAGTATTTT
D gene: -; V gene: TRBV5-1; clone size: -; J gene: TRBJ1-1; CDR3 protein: CASSTDGQRNTEAFF; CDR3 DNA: TGCGCCAGCAGCACTGACGGACAGAGGAACACTGAAGCTTTCTTT
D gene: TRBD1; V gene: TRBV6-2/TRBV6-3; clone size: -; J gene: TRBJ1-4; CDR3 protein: CASSTGTGNEKLFF; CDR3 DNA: TGTGCCAGCAGTACCGGGACAGGGAACGAAAAACTGTTTTTT
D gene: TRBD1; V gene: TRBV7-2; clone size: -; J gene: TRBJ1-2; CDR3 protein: CASSLGDSSLYGYTF; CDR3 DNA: TGTGCCAGCAGCTTAGGGGACAGCAGCCTCTATGGCTACACCTTC
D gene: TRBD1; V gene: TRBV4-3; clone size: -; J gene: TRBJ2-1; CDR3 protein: CASSQHPQGADEQFF; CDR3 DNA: TGCGCCAGCAGCCAACACCCACAGGGGGCAGATGAGCAGTTCTTC
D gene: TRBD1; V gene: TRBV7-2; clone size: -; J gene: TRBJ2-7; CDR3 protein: CASSRPGQTYEQYF; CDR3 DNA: TGTGCCAGCAGTAGACCGGGACAGACCTACGAGCAGTACTTC
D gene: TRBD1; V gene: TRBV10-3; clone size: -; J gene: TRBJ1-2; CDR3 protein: CAISEMGTGGLNPSYGYTF; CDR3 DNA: TGTGCCATCAGTGAGATGGGGACAGGGGGCCTCAACCCCTCTTATGGCTACACCTTC
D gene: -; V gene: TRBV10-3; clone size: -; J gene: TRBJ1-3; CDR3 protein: CASRLAGNTIYF; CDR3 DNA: TGTGCCTCCAGACTAGCGGGAAACACCATATATTTT
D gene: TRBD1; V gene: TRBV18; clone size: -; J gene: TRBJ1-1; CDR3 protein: CASSGDSLNTEAFF; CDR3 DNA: TGTGCCAGCTCAGGGGACAGTTTGAACACTGAAGCTTTCTTT
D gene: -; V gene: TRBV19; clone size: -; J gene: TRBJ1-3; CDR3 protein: CASPLRGWDTIYF; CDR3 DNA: TGTGCCAGTCCACTGCGGGGCTGGGACACCATATATTTT
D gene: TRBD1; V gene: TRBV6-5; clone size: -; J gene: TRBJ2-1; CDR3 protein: CASRFDRGGNNEQFF; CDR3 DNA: TGTGCCAGCAGATTCGACAGGGGGGGGAACAATGAGCAGTTCTTC
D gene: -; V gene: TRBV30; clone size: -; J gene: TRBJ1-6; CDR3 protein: CAWIGGGQNSPLHF; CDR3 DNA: TGTGCCTGGATTGGGGGGGGACAAAATTCACCCCTCCACTTT
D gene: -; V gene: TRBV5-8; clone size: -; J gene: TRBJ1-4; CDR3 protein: CASSLIVGREKLFF; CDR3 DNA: TGTGCCAGCAGCTTGATCGTCGGGAGGGAAAAACTGTTTTTT
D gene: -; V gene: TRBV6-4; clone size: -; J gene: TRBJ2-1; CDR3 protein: CASSPGLANNEQFF; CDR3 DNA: TGTGCCAGCAGTCCGGGACTGGCAAACAATGAGCAGTTCTTC
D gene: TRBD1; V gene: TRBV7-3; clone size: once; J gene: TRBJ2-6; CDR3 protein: CASSSRQGELTGANVLTF; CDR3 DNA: TGTGCCAGCAGCTCCCGACAGGGGGAGTTAACTGGGGCCAACGTCCTGACTTTC
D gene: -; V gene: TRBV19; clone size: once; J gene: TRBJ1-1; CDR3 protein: CASSGYTEAFF; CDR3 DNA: TGTGCCAGTAGCGGGTACACTGAAGCTTTCTTT
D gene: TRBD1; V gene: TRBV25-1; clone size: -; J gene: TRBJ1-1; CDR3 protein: CASATPTGEAFF; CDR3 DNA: TGTGCCAGCGCCACACCGACAGGGGAAGCTTTCTTT
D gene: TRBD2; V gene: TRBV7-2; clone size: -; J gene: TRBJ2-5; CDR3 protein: CASSLVAAGGLKETQYF; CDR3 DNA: TGTGCCAGCAGCTTAGTAGCGGCGGGGGGGCTCAAAGAGACCCAGTACTTC
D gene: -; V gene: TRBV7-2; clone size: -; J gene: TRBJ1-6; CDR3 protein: CASSLVQAGPLHF; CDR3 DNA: TGTGCCAGCAGCTTAGTCCAGGCGGGGCCCCTCCACTTT
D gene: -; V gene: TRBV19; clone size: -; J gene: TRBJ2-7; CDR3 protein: CASSIAGQHSYEQYF; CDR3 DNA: TGTGCCAGTAGTATAGCCGGACAGCACTCCTACGAGCAGTACTTC
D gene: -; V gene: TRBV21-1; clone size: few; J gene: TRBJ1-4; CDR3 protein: CASSKERDRTEEKLFF; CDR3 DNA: TGTGCCAGCAGCAAAGAAAGGGACAGGACAGAAGAAAAACTGTTTTTT
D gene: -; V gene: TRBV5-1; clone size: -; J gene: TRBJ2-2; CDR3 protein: CASSIDREAGELFF; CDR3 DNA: TGCGCCAGCAGCATCGACAGGGAGGCCGGGGAGCTGTTTTTT
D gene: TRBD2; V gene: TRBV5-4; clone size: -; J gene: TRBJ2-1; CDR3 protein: CASSLAGGPYEQFF; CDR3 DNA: TGTGCCAGCAGTCTAGCGGGGGGGCCCTATGAGCAGTTCTTC
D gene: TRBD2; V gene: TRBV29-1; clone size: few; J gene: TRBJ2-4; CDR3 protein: CSVRSGNKNIQYF; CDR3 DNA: TGCAGCGTTAGGAGCGGGAACAAAAACATTCAGTACTTC